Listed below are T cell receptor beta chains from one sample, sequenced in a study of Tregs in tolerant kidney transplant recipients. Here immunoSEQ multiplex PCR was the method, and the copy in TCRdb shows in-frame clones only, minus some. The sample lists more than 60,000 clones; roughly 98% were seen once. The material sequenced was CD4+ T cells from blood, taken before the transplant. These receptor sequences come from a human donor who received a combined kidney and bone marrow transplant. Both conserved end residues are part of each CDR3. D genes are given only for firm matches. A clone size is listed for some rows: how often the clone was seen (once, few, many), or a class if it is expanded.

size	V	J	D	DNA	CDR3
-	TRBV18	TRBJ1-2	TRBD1	TGTGCCAGCTCACCGGGGACAGGGTTTGCTAATGGCTACACCTTC	CASSPGTGFANGYTF
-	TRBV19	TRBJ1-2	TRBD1	TGTGCCAGTAGTATACGACAGGGGGCGCGTGCGGGTGGCTACACCTTC	CASSIRQGARAGGYTF
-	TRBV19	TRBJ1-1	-	TGTGCCAGTAGTAGACTTCCCACGACAGGTTCTACTGAAGCTTTCTTT	CASSRLPTTGSTEAFF
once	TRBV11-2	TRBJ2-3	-	TGTGCCAGCAGCCCCAGGGTCCTCACAGATACGCAGTATTTT	CASSPRVLTDTQYF
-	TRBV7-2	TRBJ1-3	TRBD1	TGTGCCAGCAGCTTCCCAGGGGGCGCTGGAAACACCATATATTTT	CASSFPGGAGNTIYF
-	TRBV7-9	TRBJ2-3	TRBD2	TGTGCCAGCAGCTTAGGATCTAGCGGGGCCCCCCGAGGAGATACGCAGTATTTT	CASSLGSSGAPRGDTQYF
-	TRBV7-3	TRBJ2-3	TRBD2	TGTGCCAGCAGCTTCTCAGCGGGGGTATACACAGATACGCAGTATTTT	CASSFSAGVYTDTQYF
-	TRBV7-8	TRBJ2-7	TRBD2	TGTGCCAGCAGCCGTAGGATGGAACTAGCGGGCTACGAGCAGTACTTC	CASSRRMELAGYEQYF
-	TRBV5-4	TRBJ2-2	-	TGTGCCAGCAGCTCCCAGACGTTTCAGGGAAGGAACACCGGGGAGCTGTTTTTT	CASSSQTFQGRNTGELFF
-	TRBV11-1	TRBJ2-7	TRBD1	TGTGCCAGCAGCCTGTGGACAGGGGAGGGCGAGCAGTACTTC	CASSLWTGEGEQYF
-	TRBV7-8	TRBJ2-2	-	TGTGCCAGCAGCTTAGTTCCTAGCCTGGCCGAACGGACCGGGGAGCTGTTTTTT	CASSLVPSLAERTGELFF
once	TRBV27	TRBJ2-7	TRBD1	TGTGCCAGCAGTGGACCCGGGACAGGTGACCACGAGCAGTACTTC	CASSGPGTGDHEQYF
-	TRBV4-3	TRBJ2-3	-	TGCGCCAGCAGCCAAGACCGACACACAGATACGCAGTATTTT	CASSQDRHTDTQYF
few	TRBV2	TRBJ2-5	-	TGTGCCAGCAGCTGGACATACCAAGAGACCCAGTACTTC	CASSWTYQETQYF
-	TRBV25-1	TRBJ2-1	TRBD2	TGTGCCAGCAGGGAGCCCTTGGGGGGGAATGAGCAGTTCTTC	CASREPLGGNEQFF
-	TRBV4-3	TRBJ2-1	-	TGCGCCAGCAGCCAAGATCGGCATCCAGGGGATGAGCAGTTCTTC	CASSQDRHPGDEQFF
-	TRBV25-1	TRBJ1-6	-	TGTGCCAGCAGTGATCGGACAGTACCGGTCTATAATTCACCCCTCCACTTT	CASSDRTVPVYNSPLHF
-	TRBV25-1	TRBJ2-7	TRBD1	TGTGCCAGCAGTGTTCGGGGACAGGAGTCGTCCGGCGAGCAGTACTTC	CASSVRGQESSGEQYF
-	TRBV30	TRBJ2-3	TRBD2	TGTGCCTGGAGTGGGCTAGCGGGAGGGCTTGGGAGCACAGATACGCAGTATTTT	CAWSGLAGGLGSTDTQYF
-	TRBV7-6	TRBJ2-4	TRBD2	TGTGCCAGCAGCTTAGCATCTAGCGGGAGTAAGATTCAGTACTTC	CASSLASSGSKIQYF
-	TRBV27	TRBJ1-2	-	TGTGCCAGCAGTTCTCGCCCAGGCCAATACTATGGCTACACCTTC	CASSSRPGQYYGYTF
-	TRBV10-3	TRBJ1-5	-	TGTGCCATCAGTGAGTTTGGGGGGGCTCAGCCCCAGCATTTT	CAISEFGGAQPQHF
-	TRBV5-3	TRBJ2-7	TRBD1	TGTGCCAGAAGCAAGGACAGGTGGTTATCCTACGAGCAGTACTTC	CARSKDRWLSYEQYF
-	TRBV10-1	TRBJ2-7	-	TGCGCCAGCAGTAGTTGGTACACGCCCTACGAGCAGTACTTC	CASSSWYTPYEQYF
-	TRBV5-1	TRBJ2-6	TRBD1	TGCGCCAGCAGCCCCCAGGACAGGGGGCTCTCTGGGGCCAACGTCCTGACTTTC	CASSPQDRGLSGANVLTF
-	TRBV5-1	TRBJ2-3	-	TGCGCCAGCAGCTTGCTGCAGAGCACAGATACGCAGTATTTT	CASSLLQSTDTQYF
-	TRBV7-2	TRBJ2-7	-	TGTGCCAGCAGATCGCCGGGAAGAACCTACGAGCAGTACTTC	CASRSPGRTYEQYF
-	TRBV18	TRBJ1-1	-	TGTGCCAGCTCAACCGGGTCTGAAGCTTTCTTT	CASSTGSEAFF
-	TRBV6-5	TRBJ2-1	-	TGTGCCAGCAGTCGAGACCAGGGGAGCCGACAGTTCTTC	CASSRDQGSRQFF
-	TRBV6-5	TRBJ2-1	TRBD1	TGTGCCAGCAGTAAAGTACAGGGGGAGCAGTTCTTC	CASSKVQGEQFF
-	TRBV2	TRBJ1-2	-	TGTGCCAGCAGCGAAAGGACAGTATCGTTTAACTATGGCTACACCTTC	CASSERTVSFNYGYTF
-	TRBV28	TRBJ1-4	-	TGTGCCAGCAGGCCGGGAAGTGAAAAACTGTTTTTT	CASRPGSEKLFF
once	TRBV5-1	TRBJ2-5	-	TGCGCCAGCAGCTTGTTCCCCTGGTCTAAAGAGACCCAGTACTTC	CASSLFPWSKETQYF
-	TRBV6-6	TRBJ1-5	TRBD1	TGTGCCAGCAGTTCCACGGACAGGGGATTAGATCAGCCCCAGCATTTT	CASSSTDRGLDQPQHF
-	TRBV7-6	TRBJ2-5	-	TGTGCCAGCAGCTTAGCCCCGCAGGGGATAGAGACCCAGTACTTC	CASSLAPQGIETQYF
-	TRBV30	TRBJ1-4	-	TGTGCCTGGAGTGTGAAGGGGCAGGGTGAAAAACTGTTTTTT	CAWSVKGQGEKLFF
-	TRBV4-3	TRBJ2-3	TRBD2	TGCGCCAGCAGCCAAGACCAGACTAGCGGGGGGGCAGGAGATACGCAGTATTTT	CASSQDQTSGGAGDTQYF
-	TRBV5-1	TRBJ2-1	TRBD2	TGCGCCAGCAGCTGGACTCCTAGCGGGAGGGCCTATTACAATGAGCAGTTCTTC	CASSWTPSGRAYYNEQFF
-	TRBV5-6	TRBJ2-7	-	TGTGCCAGCAGCTCGGGACTTAAATACGAGCAGTACTTC	CASSSGLKYEQYF
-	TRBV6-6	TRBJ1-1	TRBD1	TGTGCCAGCAGTTACCAAACAGGGGATCGCACTGAAGCTTTCTTT	CASSYQTGDRTEAFF
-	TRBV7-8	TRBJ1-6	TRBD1	TGTGCCAGCAGCTTAGGCACACAGGGGGTTGGAAATTCACCCCTCCACTTT	CASSLGTQGVGNSPLHF
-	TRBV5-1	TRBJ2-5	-	TGCGCCAGCAGCCCCCGGGGGAACCTTCAAGAGACCCAGTACTTC	CASSPRGNLQETQYF
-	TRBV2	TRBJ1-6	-	TGTGCCAGCAGTGTATATGAGGACAGAAATTCACCCCTCCACTTT	CASSVYEDRNSPLHF
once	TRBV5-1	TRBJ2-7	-	TGCGCCAGCAGCTTGGGGGGAGGCAACGAGCAGTACTTC	CASSLGGGNEQYF
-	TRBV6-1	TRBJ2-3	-	TGTGCCAGCAGTGAAGCGAAGCGATCTAGCACAGATACGCAGTATTTT	CASSEAKRSSTDTQYF
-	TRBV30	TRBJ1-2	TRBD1	TGTGCCTGGAGCGGGACAGGATACGGCTACACCTTC	CAWSGTGYGYTF
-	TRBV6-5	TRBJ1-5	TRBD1	TGTGCCAGCAGTCCCCGCAGACAGGGTGGTCAGCCCCAGCATTTT	CASSPRRQGGQPQHF
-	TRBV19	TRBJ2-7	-	TGTGCCAGTAGTTTCAGGGAAGATGGGTCCTACGAGCAGTACTTC	CASSFREDGSYEQYF
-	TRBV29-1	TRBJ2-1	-	TGCAGCGGGAACCTAGGGGGGGGCCCCTACAATGAGCAGTTCTTC	CSGNLGGGPYNEQFF
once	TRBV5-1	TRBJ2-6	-	TGCGCCAGCAGCTTCACAGGGACCGGGGCCAACGTCCTGACTTTC	CASSFTGTGANVLTF
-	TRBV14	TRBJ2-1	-	TGTGCCAGCACCGAAGGGACACCCTACAATGAGCAGTTCTTC	CASTEGTPYNEQFF
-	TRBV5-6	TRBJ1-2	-	TGTGCCAGCAGCTTTTCGACTAAGGTGGGGTATGGCTACACCTTC	CASSFSTKVGYGYTF
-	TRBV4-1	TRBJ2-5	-	TGCGCCAGCAGCCAACTACTGGACTCGTGGGAGACCCAGTACTTC	CASSQLLDSWETQYF
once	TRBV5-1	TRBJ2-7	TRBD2	TGCGCCAGCAGCTTGGGACTAGCGGTCCTCAATACATACGAGCAGTACTTC	CASSLGLAVLNTYEQYF